Sequencing of this T cell receptor beta chain was carried out in a study of tumor-infiltrating lymphocytes in primary liver carcinoma (dated 2017 in TCRdb). Regarding the study in general: Between late 2015 and March 2016, five patients in China with histopathologically diagnosed primary liver carcinoma had surgical resection. For each liver tumor, the study sampled five regions along with adjacent normal tissue and blood, and applied TCRbeta repertoire sequencing, expression microarrays and whole-exome sequencing. Roughly 3.65 to 8 million productive TCRbeta reads were obtained per sample, and no significant difference in read depth was found between tissue types. The five patients had tumors staged T1-T3 N0M0, with maximum diameters ranging from about 4 to 10 cm. Hepatocellular carcinoma (four) or combined HCC and intrahepatic cholangiocarcinoma (one) was present in the five patients, who were three men and two women aged 30 to 69 years. Reproducibility between technical replicate repertoires was high, with correlation coefficients above 0.95 and mean shared-clone rates about 0.89. A total of 35 specimens from 5 patients underwent TCRbeta repertoire sequencing, comprising 25 tumor regions, 5 adjacent noncancerous liver tissues and 5 peripheral blood samples.

TRIzol reagent was used to extract blood RNA from unsorted whole blood, while the DNeasy Blood & Tissue kit provided the germline DNA. Chronic HBV infection was present in the patients, and the patients were treatment-naive at sampling. Before surgery, 4 to 5 milliliters of peripheral blood were collected into K2EDTA tubes. The research as a whole found: The top 250 clones accounted for a significantly greater share of the repertoire in tumors than in blood (p = 0.039). Repertoire overlap was found to be higher between tumor regions (mean roughly 35%) than between tumor-adjacent (around 17%) or tumor-blood (14%) pairs, consistent with antigen-driven expansion. Because sequencing covered only the TCR beta chain and unpaired alpha chains were not captured, true repertoire diversity is likely underestimated. With just four or five patients in the study, the authors point out that the findings should be validated in a larger study. Bulk unsorted samples precluded comparing CD4+ and CD8+ T cell repertoires.

Via the germline V gene, CDR1 is MNHNS and CDR2 SASEGT. Taken from cysteine to phenylalanine, the CDR3 has 15 residues. Only the CDR3 DNA is retained, 45 bases long and in frame from the first base. TCRbeta-specific cDNA was reverse-transcribed from approximately 500 ng total RNA using a constant-region primer and ProtoScript II reverse transcriptase. TCRbeta libraries were built with three nested multiplex PCR rounds, a slightly modified ARM-PCR procedure. Each of the first two PCR rounds ran for about 10 cycles using multiplex TRBV1-TRBV30 forward primers together with a Cbeta reverse primer. A final 25-cycle PCR with Deep VentR polymerase added sample barcodes and Illumina adapters. Before sequencing, amplicons of 200-500 bp were purified from gel using a QIAquick gel extraction kit. TCRbeta amplicons were sequenced on an Illumina HiSeq 2500 with 250-bp paired-end reads. On the study's bioinformatics: Reads were quality-trimmed with Trimmomatic v0.33, and paired reads were merged with FLASH v1.2.11 to recover full CDR3 sequences. V, D and J germline segments were assigned to the rearranged TCRbeta sequences using MiGEC v1.2.1b. VDJtools v1.0.0 computed clonotype statistics and Shannon-Wiener diversity indices. To reduce sampling bias, subsequent analyses other than the diversity analysis used only the 250 most abundant clonotypes in each sample. TCRdb ran its own pipeline on the public reads, namely fastp trimming at Q25 and MiXCR clone calling, and kept in-frame beta chains. Duplicate CDR3 protein sequences are folded into a single record with the most common DNA and genes. TCRdb, not the original authors, processed these V and J calls. The sample table holds 300,000 to 400,000 distinct CDR3 sequences, of which over 55% were seen once. The ten top clones hold approximately 9.4% of the sample.

About this clonotype: Its cognate antigen has yet to be identified. A much bigger clone sits one base away, suggesting this may be a read error.

The rearranged chain carries TRBV6-1 and TRBJ1-5; TRBD1 is a possible D gene, resting on 6 matching bases. Sample: peripheral blood. The TCR was taken from a man between 40 and 49 years old with primary liver carcinoma and hepatitis B virus infection. Read as DNA, the sequence is TGTGCCAGCTGTGAACAGGGTACGAGCAATCAGCCCCAGCATTTT. It is translated as CASCEQGTSNQPQHF.